This T cell receptor beta chain comes out of a study of T cell changes during pregnancy in multiple sclerosis. The CDR3 has 17 residues. Germline values: CDR1 MGHRA, CDR2 YSYEKL. Deletions cut 1 base from V and 6 bases from J, with 20 bases between. Some clones are missing from TCRdb's copy, which holds only in-frame ones; the method was immunoSEQ multiplex PCR. The sample shows tens of thousands of clones, around 90% of them seen only once. The clonotype comes from a female donor with multiple sclerosis, enrolled in a pregnancy study. The V call is TRBV4-1, the J call TRBJ2-3; D possibly corresponds to TRBD2 (6 bases). Specimen: peripheral blood, collected in the second trimester of pregnancy. The CDR3 sequence: CASSQGRAGSLRDTQYF. The CDR3 region has the DNA TGCGCCAGCAGCCAAGGTCGGGCGGGGTCTCTTAGGGATACGCAGTATTTT.